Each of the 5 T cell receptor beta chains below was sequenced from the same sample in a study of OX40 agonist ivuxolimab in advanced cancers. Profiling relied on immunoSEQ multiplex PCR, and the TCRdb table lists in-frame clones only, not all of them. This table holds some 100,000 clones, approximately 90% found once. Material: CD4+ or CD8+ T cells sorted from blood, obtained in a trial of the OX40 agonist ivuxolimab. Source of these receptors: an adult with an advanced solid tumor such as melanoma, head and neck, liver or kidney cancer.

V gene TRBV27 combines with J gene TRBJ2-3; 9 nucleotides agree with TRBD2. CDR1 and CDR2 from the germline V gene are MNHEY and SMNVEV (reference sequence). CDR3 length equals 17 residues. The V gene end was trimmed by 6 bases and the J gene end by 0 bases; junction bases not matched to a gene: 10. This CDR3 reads CASRTRLADTSTDTQYF. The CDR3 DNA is TGTGCCAGCAGGACACGACTAGCGGACACCAGCACAGATACGCAGTATTTT.

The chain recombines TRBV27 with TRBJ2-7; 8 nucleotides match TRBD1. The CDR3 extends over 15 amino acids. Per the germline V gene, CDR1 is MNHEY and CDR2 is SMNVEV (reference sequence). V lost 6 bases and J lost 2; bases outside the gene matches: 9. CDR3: CASREDRGFAYEQYF. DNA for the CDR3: TGTGCCAGCAGGGAAGACAGGGGTTTTGCCTACGAGCAGTACTTC.

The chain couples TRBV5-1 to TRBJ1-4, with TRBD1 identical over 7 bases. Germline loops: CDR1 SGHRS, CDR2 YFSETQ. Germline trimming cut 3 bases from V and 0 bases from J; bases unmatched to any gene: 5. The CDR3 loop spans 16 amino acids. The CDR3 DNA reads TGCGCCAGCAGCTACACAGGGGCTGCAACTAATGAAAAACTGTTTTTT. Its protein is CASSYTGAATNEKLFF. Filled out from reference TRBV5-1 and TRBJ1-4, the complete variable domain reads KAGVTQTPRYLIKTRGQQVTLSCSPISGHRSVSWYQQTPGQGLQFLFEYFSETQRNKGNFPGRFSGRQFSNSRSEMNVSTLELGDSALYLCASSYTGAATNEKLFFGSGTQLSVL.

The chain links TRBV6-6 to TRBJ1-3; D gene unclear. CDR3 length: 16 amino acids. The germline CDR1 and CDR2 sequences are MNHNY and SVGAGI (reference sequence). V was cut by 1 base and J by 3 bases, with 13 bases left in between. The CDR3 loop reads CASSYLLGLYGNTIYF. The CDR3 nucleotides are TGTGCCAGCAGTTACTTACTCGGGCTTTATGGAAACACCATATATTTT.

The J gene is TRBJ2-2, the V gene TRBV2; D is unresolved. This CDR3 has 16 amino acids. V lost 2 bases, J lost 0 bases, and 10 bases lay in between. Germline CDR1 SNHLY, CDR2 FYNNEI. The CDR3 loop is CASSENRATNTGELFF. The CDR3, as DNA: TGTGCCAGCAGTGAAAACCGGGCAACGAACACCGGGGAGCTGTTTTTT.